The next 3 T cell receptor beta chains were all read from a single sample in a study of blood T cell repertoires in COVID-19. Profiling relied on immunoSEQ multiplex PCR, and the TCRdb table lists in-frame clones only, not all of them. The sample records 70,000 or so clones, approximately 78% being singletons. The sequencing input was peripheral blood. All receptors derive from a human donor in a cohort sampled during active COVID-19.

The table lists this clone with a few counts. The V and J genes are TRBV18 and TRBJ2-7, with 9 positions matching TRBD2. The CDR3 runs to 20 residues. CDR1 is KGHSH, CDR2 LQKENI, per germline. V was pared by 1 base and J by 6 bases, with 22 bases of the junction left unmatched. The CDR3 coding sequence is TGTGCCAGCTCACCACTCTCTAGCGGGGCCTCTGGCCCCTTCCCCTCCGAGCAGTACTTC. Protein: CASSPLSSGASGPFPSEQYF.

This chain connects TRBV27 to TRBJ2-6; unclear D gene. In germline, CDR1 is MNHEY, CDR2 SMNVEV (reference sequence). There are 20 residues in the CDR3. V lost 5 bases to trimming and J lost 0 bases, with 23 bases between them. The CDR3, as DNA: TGTGCCAGCAGTCCTATCTCCCGGCGTCCTCGGAGCTCTGGGGCCAACGTCCTGACTTTC. It codes for CASSPISRRPRSSGANVLTF.

This clone appeared many times. The genes are TRBV11-2 and TRBJ2-3, with D unclear. Germline CDR1 SGHAT, CDR2 FQNNGV. This CDR3 is built from 15 residues. Trimming removed 5 bases from V and 4 bases from J, with 16 bases in between. The DNA of the CDR3 is TGTGCCAGCAGCGCCGACTCGCGGCCCGCAGATACGCAGTATTTT. This translates into CASSADSRPADTQYF.